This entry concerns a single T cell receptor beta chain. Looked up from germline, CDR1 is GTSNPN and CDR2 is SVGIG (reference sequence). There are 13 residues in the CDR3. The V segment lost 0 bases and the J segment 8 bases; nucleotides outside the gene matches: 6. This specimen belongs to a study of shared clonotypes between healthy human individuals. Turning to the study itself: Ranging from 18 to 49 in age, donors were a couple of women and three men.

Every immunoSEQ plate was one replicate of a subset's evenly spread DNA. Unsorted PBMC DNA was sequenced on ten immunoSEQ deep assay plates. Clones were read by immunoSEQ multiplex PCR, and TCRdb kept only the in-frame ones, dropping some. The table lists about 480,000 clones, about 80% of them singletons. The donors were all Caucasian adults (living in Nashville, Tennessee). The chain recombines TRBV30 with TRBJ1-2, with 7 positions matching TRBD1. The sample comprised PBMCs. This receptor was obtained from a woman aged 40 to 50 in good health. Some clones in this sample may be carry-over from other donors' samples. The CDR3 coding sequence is TGTGCCTGGAGTGTAGACAGGGTGGGCGGCTACACCTTC. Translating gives CAWSVDRVGGYTF.